A selection of T cell receptor beta chains follows, all from one sample in a study of OX40 agonist ivuxolimab in advanced cancers. Here immunoSEQ multiplex PCR was the method, and the copy in TCRdb shows in-frame clones only, minus some. The sample includes tens of thousands of clones, 75% to 90% seen only once; the top ten take 5.1%. The sequencing used CD4+ or CD8+ T cells sorted from blood, collected in a trial of the OX40 agonist ivuxolimab. These receptor sequences come from an adult with an advanced solid tumor such as melanoma, head and neck, liver or kidney cancer. Each CDR3 is given with its conserved first and last residue. A D gene is named only where the DNA matches it firmly. Where a row states a size, it is once, few, many or the class of an expanded clone; other rows omit it.

>TRBD1|TRBV19|-|TRBJ2-3
TGTGCCAGTACCCGGACAGGGCAAACAGATACGCAGTATTTT
CASTRTGQTDTQYF
>TRBD1|TRBV29-1|-|TRBJ2-5
TGCAGCGTGGCTGCGCACGCGACAGGGCGCCAAGAGACCCAGTACTTC
CSVAAHATGRQETQYF
>TRBD1|TRBV5-1|-|TRBJ2-7
TGCGCCAGCAGCGATACCGGGACAGGGGGTTTCGAGCAGTACTTC
CASSDTGTGGFEQYF
>-|TRBV2|few|TRBJ1-5
TGTGCCAGCAAAACAGAGTCGGATCAGCCCCAGCATTTT
CASKTESDQPQHF
>-|TRBV18|-|TRBJ2-1
TGTGCCAGCTCCATCCAGGGGAATGAGCAGTTCTTC
CASSIQGNEQFF
>-|TRBV9|-|TRBJ2-3
TGTGCCAGCATGGGGTGGGTCGGCGAAAGCACAGATACGCAGTATTTT
CASMGWVGESTDTQYF
>-|TRBV5-1|once|TRBJ2-5
TGCGCCAGCAGCTTGGGGGGTAGTTACCAAGAGACCCAGTACTTC
CASSLGGSYQETQYF
>-|TRBV28|few|TRBJ1-1
TGTGCCAGCAGTTTTTCGAACGGAGGAGCTTTCTTT
CASSFSNGGAFF
>TRBD1|TRBV5-6|once|TRBJ2-1
TGTGCCAGCAGATCTATAGGACAGGGTCGCAATGAGCAGTTCTTC
CASRSIGQGRNEQFF
>-|TRBV6-1|-|TRBJ1-3
TGTGCCAGCCGGGGGAGCTCTGGAAACACCATATATTTT
CASRGSSGNTIYF
>TRBD2|TRBV6-5|-|TRBJ2-7
TGTGCCGCGAGGGCGGGAGCATTATCGCCCTACGAGCAGTACTTC
CAARAGALSPYEQYF
>-|TRBV28|-|TRBJ1-4
TGTGCCAGCAGTTCCATCGACGGACAGTGGCTTGAAAAACTGTTTTTT
CASSSIDGQWLEKLFF
>-|TRBV7-8|-|TRBJ1-1
TGTGCCAGCAGCATTCAGACGGGGGTAGCTTTCTTT
CASSIQTGVAFF
>-|TRBV4-3|-|TRBJ1-1
TGCGCCAGCAGCCAAGATTCCCTGGCGGCCTTCAGTGAAGCTTTCTTT
CASSQDSLAAFSEAFF
>-|TRBV28|-|TRBJ2-3
TGTGCCAGCAGCCTCGGGGGGCTGAGCGTCACAGATACGCAGTATTTT
CASSLGGLSVTDTQYF
>-|TRBV5-5|-|TRBJ2-7
TGTGCCAGCAGCCCTACAGCCTACGAGCAGTACTTC
CASSPTAYEQYF
>-|TRBV5-4|-|TRBJ2-1
TGTGCCAGCAGCCGCGAAGGTGTTGGCAATGAGCAGTTCTTC
CASSREGVGNEQFF
>TRBD2|TRBV11-2|-|TRBJ2-5
TGTGCCAGCAGCTTAGGGGCTAGCGGGGGAGGGGAGACCCAGTACTTC
CASSLGASGGGETQYF